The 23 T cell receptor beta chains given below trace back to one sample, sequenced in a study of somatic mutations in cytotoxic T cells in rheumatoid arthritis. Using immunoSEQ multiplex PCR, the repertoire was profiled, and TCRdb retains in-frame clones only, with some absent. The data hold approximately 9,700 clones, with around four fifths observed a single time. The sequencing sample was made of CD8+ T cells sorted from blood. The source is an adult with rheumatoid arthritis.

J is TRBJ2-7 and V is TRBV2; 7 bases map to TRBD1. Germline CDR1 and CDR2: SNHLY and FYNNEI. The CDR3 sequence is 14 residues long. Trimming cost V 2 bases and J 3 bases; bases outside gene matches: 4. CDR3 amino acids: CASSELGQSYEQYF. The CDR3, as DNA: TGTGCCAGCAGTGAACTGGGACAGAGCTACGAGCAGTACTTC.

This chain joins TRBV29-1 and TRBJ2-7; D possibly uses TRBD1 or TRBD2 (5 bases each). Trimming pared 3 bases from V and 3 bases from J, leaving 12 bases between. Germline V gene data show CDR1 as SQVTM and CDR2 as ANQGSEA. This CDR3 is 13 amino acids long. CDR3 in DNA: TGCAGCGTTGAGGCCGGGACCCTCTACGAGCAGTACTTC. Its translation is CSVEAGTLYEQYF.

The CDR3 DNA follows: TGTGCCAGCAGTCCCGTCGGAGGGAGGATAGGAGGCTACACCTTC. It codes for CASSPVGGRIGGYTF. This chain links TRBV6-5 with TRBJ1-2; D gene unclear. CDR1 is MNHEY, CDR2 SVGAGI, per germline. V was cut by 5 bases and J by 8 bases, with 21 bases left in between. The CDR3 has 15 amino acids.

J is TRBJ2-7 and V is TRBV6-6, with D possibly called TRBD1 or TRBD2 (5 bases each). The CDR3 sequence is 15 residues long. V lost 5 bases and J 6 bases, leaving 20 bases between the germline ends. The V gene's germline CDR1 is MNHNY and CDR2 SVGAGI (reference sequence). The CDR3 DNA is TGTGCCAGCAGTCCGCCGGGACCTGGGGCCCTCGAGCAGTACTTC. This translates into CASSPPGPGALEQYF.

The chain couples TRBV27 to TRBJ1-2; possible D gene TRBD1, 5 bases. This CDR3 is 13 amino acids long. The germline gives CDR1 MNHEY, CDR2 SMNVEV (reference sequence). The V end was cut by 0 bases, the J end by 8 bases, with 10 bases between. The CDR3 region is CASSLSRGGGYTF. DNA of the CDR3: TGTGCCAGCAGTTTATCGAGGGGTGGGGGCTACACCTTC.

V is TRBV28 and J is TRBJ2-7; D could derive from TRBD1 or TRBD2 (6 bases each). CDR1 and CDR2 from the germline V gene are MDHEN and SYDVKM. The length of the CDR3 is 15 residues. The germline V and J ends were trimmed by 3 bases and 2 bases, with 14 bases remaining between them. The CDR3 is CASSFRGGGAYEQYF. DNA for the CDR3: TGTGCCAGCAGTTTTCGAGGAGGGGGTGCCTACGAGCAGTACTTC.

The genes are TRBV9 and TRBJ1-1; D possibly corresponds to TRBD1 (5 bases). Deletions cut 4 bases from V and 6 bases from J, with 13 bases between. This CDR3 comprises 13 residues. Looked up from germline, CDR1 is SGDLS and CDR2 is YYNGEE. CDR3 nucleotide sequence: TGTGCCAGCAGCCCATTTTGGGGGTCTGAAGCTTTCTTT. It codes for CASSPFWGSEAFF. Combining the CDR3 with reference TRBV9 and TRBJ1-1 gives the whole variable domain DSGVTQTPKHLITATGQRVTLRCSPRSGDLSVYWYQQSLDQGLQFLIQYYNGEERAKGNILERFSAQQFPDLHSELNLSSLELGDSALYFCASSPFWGSEAFFGQGTRLTVV.

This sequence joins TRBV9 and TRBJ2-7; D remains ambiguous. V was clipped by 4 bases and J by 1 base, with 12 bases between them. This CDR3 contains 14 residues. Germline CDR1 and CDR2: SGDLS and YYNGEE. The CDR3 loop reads CASSLRTDSYEQYF. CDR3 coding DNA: TGTGCCAGCAGCTTGAGGACCGATTCCTACGAGCAGTACTTC.

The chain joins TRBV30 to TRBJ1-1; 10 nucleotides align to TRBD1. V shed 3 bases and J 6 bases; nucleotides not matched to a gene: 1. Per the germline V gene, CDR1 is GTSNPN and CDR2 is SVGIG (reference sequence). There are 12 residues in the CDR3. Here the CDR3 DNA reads TGTGCCTGGAGCGGGACAGGGGCTGAAGCTTTCTTT. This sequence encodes CAWSGTGAEAFF.

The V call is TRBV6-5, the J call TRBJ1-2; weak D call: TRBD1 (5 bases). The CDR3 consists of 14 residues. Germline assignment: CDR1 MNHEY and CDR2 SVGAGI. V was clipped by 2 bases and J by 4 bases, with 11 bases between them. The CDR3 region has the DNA TGTGCCAGCAGTTACGGCCAGGGCGGCTATGGCTACACCTTC. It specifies CASSYGQGGYGYTF.

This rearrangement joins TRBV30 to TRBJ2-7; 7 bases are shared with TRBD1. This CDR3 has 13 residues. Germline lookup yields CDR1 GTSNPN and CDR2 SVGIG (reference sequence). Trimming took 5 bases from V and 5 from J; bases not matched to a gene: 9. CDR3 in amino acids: CAWAPTGLDEQYF. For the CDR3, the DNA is TGTGCCTGGGCCCCGACAGGGTTGGACGAGCAGTACTTC.

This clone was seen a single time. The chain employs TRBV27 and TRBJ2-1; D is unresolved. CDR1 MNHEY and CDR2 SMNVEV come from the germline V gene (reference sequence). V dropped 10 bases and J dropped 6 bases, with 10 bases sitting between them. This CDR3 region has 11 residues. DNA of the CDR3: TGTGCCACCCAGACCCCCAATGAGCAGTTCTTC. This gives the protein CATQTPNEQFF.

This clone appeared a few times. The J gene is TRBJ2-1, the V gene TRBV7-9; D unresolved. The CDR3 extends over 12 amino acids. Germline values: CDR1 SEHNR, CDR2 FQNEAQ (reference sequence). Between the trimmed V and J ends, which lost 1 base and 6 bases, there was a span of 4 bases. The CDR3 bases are TGTGCCAGCAGCTTAGTGACCAATGAGCAGTTCTTC. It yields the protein CASSLVTNEQFF.

The CDR3 here is CASSIRGSGRYNEQFF. Written as DNA, the CDR3 is TGTGCCAGTAGTATCCGTGGTAGCGGGAGGTACAATGAGCAGTTCTTC. The chain couples TRBV19 to TRBJ2-1, with 10 bases that match TRBD2. V lost 3 bases, J lost 4 bases, and 6 bases stayed unmatched. The length of the CDR3 is 16 residues. The V gene's germline CDR1 is LNHDA and CDR2 SQIVND (reference sequence). Filled out from reference TRBV19 and TRBJ2-1, the complete variable domain reads DGGITQSPKYLFRKEGQNVTLSCEQNLNHDAMYWYRQDPGQGLRLIYYSQIVNDFQKGDIAEGYSVSREKKESFPLTVTSAQKNPTAFYLCASSIRGSGRYNEQFFGPGTRLTVL.

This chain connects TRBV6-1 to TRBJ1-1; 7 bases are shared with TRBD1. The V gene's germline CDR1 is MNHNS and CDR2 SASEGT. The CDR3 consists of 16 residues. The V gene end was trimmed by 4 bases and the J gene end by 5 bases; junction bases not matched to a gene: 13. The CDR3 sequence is CASSVRDSKGRTEAFF. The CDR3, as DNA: TGTGCCAGCAGTGTCCGGGACAGTAAGGGGCGGACTGAAGCTTTCTTT.

The CDR3 protein is CASSQDWGQRWTGELFF. CDR3 bases: TGTGCCAGCAGCCAAGATTGGGGGCAGAGGTGGACCGGGGAGCTGTTTTTT. The chain carries TRBV4-2 and TRBJ2-2, with a tentative D call TRBD1 (6 bases). V lost 0 bases and J 5 bases, leaving 16 bases between the germline ends. The germline gives CDR1 LGHNA, CDR2 YNFKEQ. The CDR3 runs to 17 residues.

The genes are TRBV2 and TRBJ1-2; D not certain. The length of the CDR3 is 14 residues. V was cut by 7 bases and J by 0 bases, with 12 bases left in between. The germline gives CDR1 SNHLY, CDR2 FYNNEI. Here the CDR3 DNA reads TGTGCCAGCATCATCACCGGTACTAACTATGGCTACACCTTC. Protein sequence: CASIITGTNYGYTF.

The CDR3 spells CASSLDGSETITGELFF. CDR3 DNA sequence: TGTGCCAGCAGCTTAGACGGTTCTGAGACCATCACCGGGGAGCTGTTTTTT. V is TRBV11-3 and J is TRBJ2-2; no definite D call. Trimming cost V 0 bases and J 4 bases, with 15 bases left between them. The CDR3 has 17 residues. CDR1 and CDR2 (germline): SGHNT, YENEEA.

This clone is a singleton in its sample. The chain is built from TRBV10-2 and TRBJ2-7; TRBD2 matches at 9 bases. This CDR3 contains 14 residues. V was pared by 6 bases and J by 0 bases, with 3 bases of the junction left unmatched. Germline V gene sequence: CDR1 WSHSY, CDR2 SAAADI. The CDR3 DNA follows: TGCGCCAGCAGCGATAGCGGGAGCTCCTACGAGCAGTACTTC. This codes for CASSDSGSSYEQYF.

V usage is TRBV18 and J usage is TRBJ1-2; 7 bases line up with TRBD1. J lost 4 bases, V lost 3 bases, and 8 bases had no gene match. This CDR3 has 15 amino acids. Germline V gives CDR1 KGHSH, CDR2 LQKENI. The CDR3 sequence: CASSPGTVGSYGYTF. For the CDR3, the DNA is TGTGCCAGCTCACCCGGGACAGTTGGTTCCTATGGCTACACCTTC.

The CDR3 loop reads CASSHRSGSPGEQFF. The CDR3 nucleotides are TGTGCCAGCAGCCATCGTAGCGGGAGCCCGGGTGAGCAGTTCTTC. V gene TRBV5-6 combines with J gene TRBJ2-1; TRBD2 agrees at 9 bases. Germline assignment: CDR1 SGHDT and CDR2 YYEEEE. V shed 4 bases and J 9 bases; nucleotides not matched to a gene: 11. CDR3 length: 15 amino acids.

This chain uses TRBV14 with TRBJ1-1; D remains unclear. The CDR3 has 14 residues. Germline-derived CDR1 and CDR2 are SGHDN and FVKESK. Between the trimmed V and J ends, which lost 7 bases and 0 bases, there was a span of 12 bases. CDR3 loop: CASTQYGVNTEAFF. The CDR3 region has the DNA TGTGCCAGCACGCAATATGGGGTGAACACTGAAGCTTTCTTT. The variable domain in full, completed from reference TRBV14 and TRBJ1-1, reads EAGVTQFPSHSVIEKGQTVTLRCDPISGHDNLYWYRRVMGKEIKFLLHFVKESKQDESGMPNNRFLAERTGGTYSTLKVQPAELEDSGVYFCASTQYGVNTEAFFGQGTRLTVV.

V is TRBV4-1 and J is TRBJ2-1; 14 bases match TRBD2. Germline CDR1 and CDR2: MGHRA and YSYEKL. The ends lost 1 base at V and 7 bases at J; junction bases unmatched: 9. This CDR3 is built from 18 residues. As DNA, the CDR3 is TGCGCCAGCAGCCAAGCCGGGACTAGCGGGAGCTTGTGGAATGAGCAGTTCTTC. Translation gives CASSQAGTSGSLWNEQFF.